This T cell receptor beta chain was recovered during a study of blood T cell repertoires in COVID-19. Background on the study: Samples came from the United States, Italy and Spain, spanning acute and convalescent COVID-19. Sources were T cells, B-cell-depleted T cells, or PBMCs; the material itself was cDNA or gDNA.

Seattle patients were enrolled while actively infected and followed longitudinally. The germline CDR1 and CDR2 sequences are MNHEY and SMNVEV (reference sequence). The CDR3 is made up of 18 amino acids. Trimming cost V 6 bases and J 4 bases; bases outside gene matches: 13. The protocol was immunoSEQ multiplex PCR, while the TCRdb copy is restricted to in-frame clones and leaves out a portion. The sample lists about 62,000 clones; 85% to 90% were seen once. Sequencing was done on a sample of peripheral blood. This rearrangement joins TRBV27 to TRBJ2-7, with 15 bases fitting TRBD2. The TCR originated in a woman aged 60-75 years with COVID-19, enrolled during active disease. CDR3: CASSFGGLAGGLAYEQYF. CDR3 coding DNA: TGTGCCAGCAGCTTCGGTGGACTAGCGGGAGGGCTGGCTTACGAGCAGTACTTC.